The 9 T cell receptor beta chains listed next were all sequenced from one sample in a study of blood T cells in healthy people across ages. Alongside a J-beta primer mix, a sample-barcoded 5' primer served in a second PCR lasting about 7 to 11 cycles. TCRdb re-analysed the 5' RACE reads in MiXCR, keeping a single row per CDR3 protein. This sample has approximately 730,000 distinct CDR3 sequences, with 50% to 65% found just once. Source material: blood. The origin of the receptors is an elderly man in good health.

The chain is built from TRBV12-3 or TRBV12-4 and TRBJ2-7, with TRBD2 identical over 10 bases. J was trimmed by 1 base and V by 0 bases; bases with no gene match: 3. The CDR3 length is 16 residues. Written as DNA, the CDR3 is TGTGCCAGCAGTTTAGCCCAAGCGGGAGGGTCCTACGAGCAGTACTTC. This sequence encodes CASSLAQAGGSYEQYF.

This clonotype was seen more than once but under ten times. The chain joins TRBV20-1 to TRBJ2-3; D possibly corresponds to TRBD1 (8 bases). The CDR3 totals 15 residues. Germline-derived CDR1 and CDR2 are DFQATT and SNEGSKA (reference sequence). Trimming cost V 6 bases and J 14 bases, with 30 bases left between them. The CDR3 sequence is CSAIYRGRGDRYAYF. CDR3 in DNA: TGCAGTGCCATTTACAGGGGGAGGGGTGACAGATACGCGTATTTT.

The V gene is TRBV14, the J gene TRBJ2-3; D is ambiguous. CDR3 size: 15 residues. CDR1 SGHDN and CDR2 FVKESK come from the germline V gene. Trimming shortened V by 0 bases and J by 2 bases, and 9 bases separated the two germline ends. The CDR3 region is CASSQEAPSTDTQYF. The CDR3 nucleotides are TGTGCCAGCAGCCAAGAAGCACCATCCACAGATACGCAGTATTTT.

This clonotype was picked up a small number of times. The chain joins TRBV4-2 to TRBJ2-1, with 11 positions matching TRBD2. Trimming at V came to 0 bases and at J to 5 bases, leaving 3 bases not matched to a gene. Germline V gene sequence: CDR1 LGHNA, CDR2 YNFKEQ. This CDR3 has 16 residues. CDR3: CASSQEGTSGDNEQFF. The CDR3 nucleotides are TGTGCCAGCAGCCAAGAAGGGACTAGCGGAGACAATGAGCAGTTCTTC.

The chain links TRBV10-3 to TRBJ2-1, with 9 positions matching TRBD2. CDR3 length equals 17 residues. V lost 2 bases and J lost 7; bases outside the gene matches: 12. Germline V gene lookup returns CDR1 ENHRY and CDR2 SYGVKD. Here the CDR3 DNA reads TGTGCCATCAGTGAGGAGGGGGAGCGGGAGGCGGGAAATGAGCAGTTCTTC. Translated: CAISEEGEREAGNEQFF.

This clonotype was detected only once. This rearrangement joins TRBV29-1 to TRBJ2-3; either TRBD1 or TRBD2 may fit D (5 bases each). Germline assignment: CDR1 SQVTM and CDR2 ANQGSEA. This CDR3 comprises 15 residues. Trimming pared 6 bases from V and 14 bases from J, leaving 30 bases between. The CDR3 region has the DNA TGCAGCGTGACCCATGAAGGGGCGAGGGCGAGAGACGCGTATTTT. This encodes CSVTHEGARARDAYF.

Comment on this clonotype: An end of the junction differs from the germline gene, which may be a read error. The chain has TRBV20-1 and TRBJ2-5; the match to TRBD1 covers 8 bases. Per the germline V gene, CDR1 is DFQATT and CDR2 is SNEGSKA (reference sequence). The CDR3 extends over 14 amino acids. Written as DNA, the CDR3 is TGCAGTGCTCGAGAAGGACAGGGACAAGAGACCCAGTACTTC. This gives the protein CSAREGQGQETQYF.

The chain joins TRBV10-3 to TRBJ1-2; the D gene is possibly TRBD1 (6 bases). The germline CDR1 and CDR2 sequences are ENHRY and SYGVKD. The CDR3 consists of 12 residues. V gave up 8 bases and J gave up 3 bases, with 10 bases separating them. CDR3 protein: CAIGDKDYGYTF. For the CDR3, the DNA is TGTGCCATCGGGGACAAGGACTATGGCTACACCTTC.

The chain couples TRBV12-3 or TRBV12-4 to TRBJ2-5; TRBD2 matches at 13 bases. The end of the DNA is better explained by TRBJ2-7, so the J call may be wrong. The CDR3 runs 16 residues. CDR3 residues: CASSRTSGSPKNEQYF. DNA of the CDR3: TGTGCCAGCAGTCGGACTAGCGGGAGCCCTAAGAACGAGCAGTACTTC.